These 24 T cell receptor beta chains were all obtained from the same sample, sequenced in a study of tumor-infiltrating lymphocytes in primary liver carcinoma. Constant-region priming of roughly 0.45 ug total RNA yielded TCR beta cDNA. Three-round nested multiplex PCR performed with slightly modified ARM-PCR produced the TCR beta libraries. For approximately 11 cycles apiece, the opening two PCR rounds ran with TRBV1-TRBV30 forward primers and a C-beta reverse primer. Using its own MiXCR run on the multiplex PCR reads, TCRdb lists one record per CDR3 protein. The data hold more than 100,000 distinct CDR3 sequences, with around 70% observed a single time. For each extraction, RNA and DNA were obtained together from around 18-30 mg of unsorted bulk tissue. Source material: tumor-adjacent normal liver tissue. These receptors were taken from a woman aged 55-69 years with primary liver carcinoma and hepatitis B virus infection.

A note on this clonotype: Compared with germline, one end of the junction differs, possibly owing to a read error. The chain joins TRBV28 to TRBJ2-7; 12 positions match TRBD1. This CDR3 is 14 amino acids long. From germline, CDR1 is MDHEN and CDR2 SYDVKM. CDR3 bases: TGTGCCAGAAGTTCGGGACAGGGGGCGCGCGAGCAGTACTTC. As protein: CARSSGQGAREQYF.

This clonotype turned up a few times. The chain is built from TRBV28 and TRBJ2-3, with 11 bases matching TRBD2. Germline V gene sequence: CDR1 MDHEN, CDR2 SYDVKM. Losses at the gene ends were 6 bases for V and 4 bases for J; bases not matched to a gene: 9. The CDR3 sequence is 16 residues long. The CDR3 region is CASRGTSGRGPDTQYF. CDR3 sequence (DNA): TGTGCCAGCAGGGGAACTAGCGGGAGAGGACCAGATACGCAGTATTTT. Supplemented by reference TRBV28 and TRBJ2-3, the full variable domain reads DVKVTQSSRYLVKRTGEKVFLECVQDMDHENMFWYRQDPGLGLRLIYFSYDVKMKEKGDIPEGYSVSREKKERFSLILESASTNQTSMYLCASRGTSGRGPDTQYFGPGTRLTVL.

The CDR3 coding sequence is TGTGCCAGCCAGGCCCTCACGGGGGTCTACAATGAGCAGTTCTTC. It yields the protein CASQALTGVYNEQFF. The rearrangement uses TRBV11-3 and TRBJ2-1, with TRBD2 as a possible D gene (6 bases). Trimming left V 8 bases short and J 3 bases short, with 17 bases between. The germline V gene has CDR1 SGHNT and CDR2 YENEEA. This CDR3 comprises 15 residues.

About this clonotype: With a much larger clone just one base away, this may be a read error. The J gene is TRBJ1-3, the V gene TRBV14, with D possibly TRBD1 on 6 matching bases. CDR3 size: 17 residues. Per the germline V gene, CDR1 is SGHDN and CDR2 is FVKESK. In DNA form, the CDR3 reads TGTGCCAGCAGCCAAGAAGGGACACGGCGAAGGGGAAACATCATATATTTT. Its translation: CASSQEGTRRRGNIIYF.

A remark on this clonotype: A read error may account for a junction end that differs from germline. The chain recombines TRBV6-1 with TRBJ2-2, with 7 bases identical to TRBD1. The CDR3 runs to 14 residues. Germline V gene sequence: CDR1 MNHNS, CDR2 SASEGT. The DNA of the CDR3 is TGTGTCAGCAGTGAAAGGGGGCGCACAGGGGAGCTGTTTTTT. Translation gives CVSSERGRTGELFF.

The chain links TRBV28 to TRBJ2-7; D might be TRBD1 (6 bases). Germline V gene data show CDR1 as MDHEN and CDR2 as SYDVKM. The V and J ends lost 3 bases and 1 base respectively, with 13 bases between them. The CDR3 has 15 residues. This chain's CDR3 is CASSLVQGQSYEQYF. CDR3 DNA sequence: TGTGCCAGCAGTTTGGTACAGGGACAATCCTACGAGCAGTACTTC.

The CDR3 sequence is CAGSGTMYNEQFF. CDR3 nucleotides: TGTGCCGGGAGCGGGACTATGTACAATGAGCAGTTCTTC. This rearrangement joins TRBV2 to TRBJ2-1, with TRBD2 identical over 7 bases. The junction had 8 bases not matched to a gene; V was cut back by 11 bases and J by 4 bases. CDR1 is SNHLY and CDR2 is FYNNEI in the germline V gene. The CDR3 runs 13 residues.

This clonotype was counted once. An end of the junction differs from the germline gene, which may be a read error. The CDR3 nucleotides are TGTGCCAACAGTTCAACCGGGACTAGCGGGATCGATGAGCAGTTCTTC. Translated, it gives CANSSTGTSGIDEQFF. The gene calls are TRBV28 and TRBJ2-1; 13 positions match TRBD2. Germline values: CDR1 MDHEN, CDR2 SYDVKM. The CDR3 length is 16 residues.

About this clonotype: A junction end diverges from the germline sequence, so it may reflect a read error. CDR3 in DNA: TGTGCCGGCAGCTTAGATCCGATCAGGGTTCTGCGCTATGGCTACACCTTC. This sequence encodes CAGSLDPIRVLRYGYTF. The chain recombines TRBV11-2 with TRBJ1-2; TRBD1 might be the D (5 bases). The germline CDR1 and CDR2 sequences are SGHAT and FQNNGV. The CDR3 has 17 residues. The full variable domain, completed using reference TRBV11-2 and TRBJ1-2, is EAGVAQSPRYKIIEKRQSVAFWCNPISGHATLYWYQQILGQGPKLLIQFQNNGVVDDSQLPKDRFSAERLKGVDSTLKIQPAKLEDSAVYLCAGSLDPIRVLRYGYTFGSGTRLTVV.

This clonotype was counted between two and nine times. The chain combines TRBV28 with TRBJ1-6; 8 bases are a match to TRBD1. The CDR3 spans 17 residues. The ends lost 6 bases at V and 10 bases at J; junction bases unmatched: 17. Germline V CDR1 and CDR2: MDHEN, SYDVKM. CDR3 region: CASSQRQGTPLGSPLHF. The CDR3 DNA sequence: TGTGCCAGCAGCCAAAGACAGGGGACTCCCCTAGGATCACCCCTCCACTTT.

The rearrangement joins TRBV5-1 to TRBJ2-3, with 8 positions matching TRBD2. Trimming took 5 bases from V and 8 from J; bases not matched to a gene: 13. CDR3 length: 15 amino acids. CDR1 is SGHRS and CDR2 is YFSETQ in the germline V gene. The CDR3 protein is CASRTGTSGSGTQYF. The CDR3 DNA reads as TGCGCCAGCAGAACCGGGACTAGTGGGTCGGGTACGCAGTATTTT.

In regard to this clonotype: At one boundary the junction diverges from the germline segment, which might be a read error. This chain connects TRBV11-3 to TRBJ2-2, with D perhaps TRBD2 (7 bases). The CDR3 totals 14 residues. Germline V CDR1 and CDR2: SGHNT, YENEEA. The CDR3 sequence is CASGLRGATRELFF. The CDR3 DNA is TGTGCCAGCGGCTTACGGGGGGCTACCAGGGAGCTGTTTTTT.

Worth noting for this clonotype: Its ends do not fully match the called genes, so a read error is possible. CDR3 amino acids: CVSSSIDSRETQYF. CDR3 DNA: TGTGTCAGCAGTTCAATCGACAGTAGAGAGACCCAGTACTTC. This sequence joins TRBV6-1 and TRBJ2-5, with a tentative D call TRBD1 (5 bases). CDR1 and CDR2 (germline): MNHNS, SASEGT. The CDR3 runs 14 residues.

This clonotype was counted only a few times. An end of the junction does not agree with germline; a read error may underlie this. The V gene is TRBV4-2, the J gene TRBJ2-5; D tentatively fits TRBD1 or TRBD2 (5 bases each). CDR3 length: 15 residues. Germline CDR1 is LGHNA and CDR2 is YNFKEQ. CDR3 residues: CASSQDGATKETQYF. Here the CDR3 DNA reads TGTGCCAGCAGCCAAGACGGGGCTACAAAAGAGACCCAATACTTC.

Comment on this clonotype: No conserved phenylalanine or tryptophan ends this CDR3, so it is likely a read error. V gene TRBV10-2 combines with J gene TRBJ2-3; D is possibly TRBD1 or TRBD2 (5 bases each). Germline V gene lookup returns CDR1 WSHSY and CDR2 SAAADI. V lost 6 bases and J 9 bases, leaving 13 bases between the germline ends. The CDR3 spans 12 residues. In nucleotides, the CDR3 is TGCGCCAGCAGCACGATCGGGACGACGCAGTATTAT. As protein: CASSTIGTTQYY.

As to this clonotype: The junction does not match germline at one end; this may be a read error. The V and J genes are TRBV29-1 and TRBJ1-2; D is undetermined. The CDR3 length is 14 residues. The germline V gene encodes CDR1 SQVTM and CDR2 ANQGSEA. The CDR3 region is CSVELGYTNYGHTF. CDR3 in DNA: TGCAGTGTTGAATTGGGTTATACTAACTATGGCCACACCTTC. Using reference TRBV29-1 and TRBJ1-2 for the parts outside the CDR3, the full variable domain is SAVISQKPSRDICQRGTSLTIQCQVDSQVTMMFWYRQQPGQSLTLIATANQGSEATYESGFVIDKFPISRPNLTFSTLTVSNMSPEDSSIYLCSVELGYTNYGHTFGSGTRLTVV.

This chain joins TRBV18 and TRBJ2-6, with D unclear. The CDR3 is made up of 17 amino acids. V lost 2 bases to trimming and J lost 4 bases, with 15 bases between them. Germline V gives CDR1 KGHSH, CDR2 LQKENI. The CDR3 DNA follows: TGTGCCAGCTCACCAGGGATAGGGAATGTGGGGGCCAACGTCCTGACTTTC. This codes for CASSPGIGNVGANVLTF.

There are a few counts of this clonotype. Compared with germline, one end of the junction differs, possibly owing to a read error. The V call is TRBV7-9, the J call TRBJ1-1; D is perhaps TRBD1 (6 bases). The CDR3 totals 13 residues. Germline CDR1 SEHNR, CDR2 FQNEAQ (reference sequence). CDR3 in amino acids: CVSADKGDTEAFF. The DNA of the CDR3 is TGTGTCAGCGCGGACAAGGGGGACACTGAAGCTTTCTTT.

This chain joins TRBV28 and TRBJ1-1, with 7 bases identical to TRBD1. The CDR3 is made up of 16 amino acids. J lost 2 bases, V lost 9 bases, and 15 bases had no gene match. Germline CDR1 MDHEN, CDR2 SYDVKM. CDR3 residues: CARSPPTGATNTEAFF. The CDR3 region has the DNA TGTGCCAGAAGTCCACCCACAGGGGCCACTAACACTGAAGCTTTCTTT.

At least ten counts were recorded for this clonotype. The chain carries TRBV14 and TRBJ1-5; 7 nucleotides agree with TRBD1. The CDR3 has 16 residues. Germline CDR1 and CDR2: SGHDN and FVKESK. V lost 1 base to trimming and J lost 0 bases; unmatched junction nucleotides: 3. The CDR3 DNA sequence: TGTGCCAGCAGCCAAGTCAAGGGGGCTAGCAATCAGCCCCAGCATTTT. Its translation is CASSQVKGASNQPQHF.

In this sample, this clonotype turned up many times. The chain couples TRBV6-1 to TRBJ1-1; 7 nucleotides match TRBD1. V lost 7 bases and J lost 2; bases outside the gene matches: 4. The CDR3 consists of 13 residues. The germline V gene has CDR1 MNHNS and CDR2 SASEGT. The CDR3 DNA sequence: TGTGCCAGCAAGTACAGGGGTAACACTGAAGCTTTCTTT. The encoded protein is CASKYRGNTEAFF.

The sample holds many counts of this clonotype. The gene calls are TRBV12-3 or TRBV12-4 and TRBJ1-6; 9 bases align to TRBD1. J gave up 9 bases and V 5 bases, and 5 bases lay outside the gene matches. CDR3 length: 14 amino acids. DNA for the CDR3: TGTGCCAGCAGTAGGGGGACAGGGACTTCACCCCTCCACTTT. Translated, it gives CASSRGTGTSPLHF.

This clonotype was detected once. A much larger clone lies a single base off, so this may be a read error. This sequence joins TRBV2 and TRBJ1-5; D remains ambiguous. The CDR3 consists of 13 residues. Per the germline V gene, CDR1 is SNHLY and CDR2 is FYNNEI. In DNA, the CDR3 is TGTACCAGCAGTGAAAATAGCAATCAGCCCCAGCATTTT. Its translation: CTSSENSNQPQHF.

For this clonotype: One end of the junction does not line up with germline, which may come from a read error. CDR3 amino acids: CVWSVPREAGNEQFF. CDR3 sequence (DNA): TGTGTCTGGAGTGTACCGAGGGAGGCCGGCAATGAGCAGTTCTTC. V is TRBV30 and J is TRBJ2-1; possibly TRBD2 for D (6 bases). There are 15 residues in the CDR3. Germline CDR1 and CDR2: GTSNPN and SVGIG (reference sequence). Full variable domain (remainder filled in from reference TRBV30 and TRBJ2-1): SQTIHQWPATLVQPVGSPLSLECTVEGTSNPNLYWYRQAAGRGLQLLFYSVGIGQISSEVPQNLSASRPQDRQFILSSKKLLLSDSGFYLCVWSVPREAGNEQFFGPGTRLTVL.